The clone carrying this TCR beta chain showed up just a few times. Its matching antigen is unknown. Autoimmune disease history or systemic immunosuppression was exclusionary. This sample is part of a study of OX40 agonist ivuxolimab in advanced cancers. Whole-study context: Dose-escalation patients suffered from hepatocellular carcinoma, melanoma, renal cell or head and neck cancer.

Germline loops: CDR1 SQVTM, CDR2 ANQGSEA. This CDR3 is built from 14 residues. V lost 0 bases, J lost 6 bases, and 15 bases lay in between. Data came from immunoSEQ multiplex PCR; TCRdb stores just in-frame clones and leaves some out. The sample shows approximately 64,000 clones, around 83% of them seen only once. Findings of the study overall: CD4+ and CD8+ T cells in blood underwent clonal expansion by week 6 at 0.1 to 3.0 mg/kg. Mean expanded clone counts were higher in CD8+ than CD4+ T cells.

The receptor was derived from an adult with an advanced solid tumor such as melanoma, head and neck, liver or kidney cancer. The material sequenced was CD4+ or CD8+ T cells sorted from blood, taken in a trial of the OX40 agonist ivuxolimab. The chain combines TRBV29-1 with TRBJ2-7; no clear D gene. Here the CDR3 DNA reads TGCAGCGTTGAAGATGGGTTTTTGTCGGGCGAGCAGTACTTC. Its translation: CSVEDGFLSGEQYF.